These T cell receptor beta chains were read from a single sample in a study of T cell repertoires in cytomegalovirus infection. TCRdb itself ran the reads through MiXCR, one entry per CDR3 protein. The sample shows roughly 920,000 distinct CDR3 sequences, around 32% of them seen only once. Their antigens remain unidentified. The sample in question was cultured CD8+ T cells from PBMCs, obtained from culture after CMV antigen stimulation. The receptors shown here come from a human donor in good health (CMV status not recorded). Some clones in this sample may be carry-over from other donors' samples. Each CDR3 is given with its conserved first and last residue. The order of the fields is J gene, clone size, D gene, V gene, CDR3 protein, CDR3 DNA. A D gene is named only where the DNA matches it firmly. Only some rows state a clone size, as once, few, many or a class for expanded clones.

>TRBJ2-2|few|.|TRBV19
CASMGQGNGELFF
TGTGCCAGTATGGGGCAGGGTAACGGGGAGCTGTTTTTT
>TRBJ2-1|few|TRBD2|TRBV7-6
CASSLGTSGGVGEQFF
TGTGCCAGCAGCTTAGGGACTAGCGGGGGGGTTGGTGAGCAGTTCTTC
>TRBJ2-1|.|TRBD2|TRBV7-9
CASSLAPQRQRGSSYNEQFF
TGTGCCAGCAGCTTAGCTCCACAGCGTCAGCGGGGCTCTAGCTACAATGAGCAGTTCTTC
>TRBJ2-1|few|.|TRBV19
CASSIEISSYNEQFF
TGTGCCAGTAGTATTGAAATAAGCTCCTACAATGAGCAGTTCTTC
>TRBJ1-1|.|TRBD1|TRBV5-1
CASSSDPGQTNTEAFF
TGCGCCAGCAGCTCCGATCCGGGACAGACAAACACTGAAGCTTTCTTT
>TRBJ2-1|.|.|TRBV7-6
CASSLRFGEQFF
TGTGCCAGCAGCTTAAGGTTCGGGGAGCAGTTCTTC
>TRBJ2-3|.|TRBD1|TRBV12-3/TRBV12-4
CASTGTGALDTQYF
TGTGCCAGCACCGGGACAGGGGCACTAGATACGCAGTATTTT
>TRBJ1-1|.|.|TRBV4-1
CASSQDLGYLAFF
TGCGCCAGCAGCCAAGATCTGGGGTACTTGGCTTTCTTT
>TRBJ2-6|.|.|TRBV28
CASSWGHSSGANVLTF
TGTGCCAGCAGTTGGGGACATAGCTCTGGGGCCAACGTCCTGACTTTC
>TRBJ2-5|.|.|TRBV6-6
CASSYLFGAVEETQYF
TGTGCCAGCAGTTACTTATTCGGGGCCGTTGAAGAGACCCAGTACTTC
>TRBJ1-1|few|.|TRBV12-3/TRBV12-4
CASRVDREAFF
TGTGCCAGCAGGGTGGACCGTGAAGCTTTCTTT
>TRBJ1-4|.|.|TRBV13
CASSAARSGSEKLFF
TGTGCCAGCAGCGCCGCGAGGAGTGGTAGTGAAAAACTGTTTTTT
>TRBJ2-1|.|TRBD2|TRBV4-3
CASSPSGTSGLYNEQFF
TGCGCCAGCAGCCCCTCTGGGACTAGCGGTCTCTACAATGAGCAGTTCTTC
>TRBJ2-3|.|.|TRBV18
CASSPPQVAGASTDTQYF
TGTGCCAGCTCACCCCCCCAAGTCGCGGGGGCAAGCACAGATACGCAGTATTTT
>TRBJ2-5|many|TRBD2|TRBV20-1
CSATDGGSIETQYF
TGCAGTGCTACCGACGGGGGGTCAATAGAGACCCAGTACTTC
>TRBJ1-6|.|.|TRBV28
CASSFSSASSYNSPLHF
TGTGCCAGCAGTTTTTCCAGCGCGAGCTCCTATAATTCACCCCTCCACTTT
>TRBJ2-2|.|.|TRBV24-1
CATSDLSDTGELFF
TGTGCCACCAGTGATTTGTCCGACACCGGGGAGCTGTTTTTT
>TRBJ1-4|.|TRBD1|TRBV7-9
CASSYTGAPEINEKLFF
TGTGCCAGCAGCTATACAGGGGCCCCGGAAATTAATGAAAAACTGTTTTTT
>TRBJ1-4|few|.|TRBV11-2
CASSYGGTFIATNEKLFF
TGTGCCAGCAGCTACGGCGGTACTTTTATTGCAACTAATGAAAAACTGTTTTTT
>TRBJ2-1|.|.|TRBV7-9
CASSLENRYNEQFF
TGTGCCAGCAGCCTCGAAAACAGGTACAATGAGCAGTTCTTC
>TRBJ1-1|.|TRBD1|TRBV27
CASRGPGTENTEAFF
TGTGCCAGCAGAGGGCCCGGGACAGAGAACACTGAAGCTTTCTTT
>TRBJ2-3|.|.|TRBV2
CASSYQPSVNTDTQYF
TGTGCCAGCAGTTACCAACCTAGCGTGAACACAGATACGCAGTATTTT
>TRBJ2-3|.|.|TRBV12-3/TRBV12-4
CASRGESADTQYF
TGTGCCAGTAGGGGGGAGTCCGCAGATACGCAGTATTTT
>TRBJ2-2|.|.|TRBV9
CASSVGLIRGANTGELFF
TGTGCCAGCAGCGTAGGGTTGATAAGGGGCGCGAACACCGGGGAGCTGTTTTTT
>TRBJ2-2|.|.|TRBV7-3
CASSQGSANTGELFF
TGTGCCAGCAGCCAAGGTAGTGCGAACACCGGGGAGCTGTTTTTT
>TRBJ2-1|few|.|TRBV7-9
CASSFVGEGEQFF
TGTGCCAGCAGCTTTGTTGGTGAGGGTGAGCAGTTCTTC
>TRBJ1-3|.|.|TRBV18
CASSLSYDTRSGNTIYF
TGTGCCAGCTCACTCTCTTATGACACGCGCTCTGGAAACACCATATATTTT
>TRBJ2-7|few|.|TRBV7-6
CASSLSTGFYEQYF
TGTGCTAGCAGCTTAAGTACAGGGTTTTACGAGCAGTACTTC
>TRBJ1-1|few|.|TRBV7-9
CASSFPTSGLNTEAFF
TGTGCCAGCAGCTTCCCGACTAGTGGCCTGAACACTGAAGCTTTCTTT
>TRBJ1-1|many|TRBD1|TRBV7-8
CASSLDLDRGRAFF
TGTGCCAGCAGCTTAGACCTAGACAGGGGACGGGCTTTCTTT
>TRBJ2-5|.|.|TRBV6-6
CASSYGPTQETQYF
TGTGCCAGCAGTTACGGGCCGACCCAAGAGACCCAGTACTTC
>TRBJ1-5|.|.|TRBV15
CATSIGLTNQPQHF
TGTGCCACCAGCATTGGCCTTACCAATCAGCCCCAGCATTTT
>TRBJ1-5|.|.|TRBV24-1
CATSDSNRNQPQHF
TGTGCCACCAGTGATTCCAACAGAAATCAGCCCCAGCATTTT
>TRBJ2-5|once|TRBD2|TRBV6-1
CASSEREAGYQETQYF
TGTGCCAGCAGTGAAAGGGAAGCGGGGTACCAAGAGACCCAGTACTTC
>TRBJ2-1|few|.|TRBV12-3/TRBV12-4
CASTIGSYNEQFF
TGTGCCAGCACCATAGGGTCCTACAATGAGCAGTTCTTC
>TRBJ1-3|.|.|TRBV18
CASSPFDQGGNTIYF
TGTGCCAGCTCACCATTCGACCAGGGGGGAAACACCATATATTTT